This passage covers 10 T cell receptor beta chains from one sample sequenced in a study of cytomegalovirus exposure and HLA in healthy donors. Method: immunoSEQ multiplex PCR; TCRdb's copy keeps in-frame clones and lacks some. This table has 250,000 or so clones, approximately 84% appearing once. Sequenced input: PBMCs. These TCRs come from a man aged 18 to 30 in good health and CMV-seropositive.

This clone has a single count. CDR3 loop: CAWRGQNTEAFF. The CDR3 DNA sequence: TGTGCCTGGAGGGGGCAGAACACTGAAGCTTTCTTT. The rearrangement joins TRBV30 to TRBJ1-1; TRBD1 is a possible D gene (5 bases). The CDR3 is 12 residues long. Germline V gene lookup returns CDR1 GTSNPN and CDR2 SVGIG (reference sequence). The V end lost 3 bases, the J end lost 1 base, and 6 bases lay between the germline ends.

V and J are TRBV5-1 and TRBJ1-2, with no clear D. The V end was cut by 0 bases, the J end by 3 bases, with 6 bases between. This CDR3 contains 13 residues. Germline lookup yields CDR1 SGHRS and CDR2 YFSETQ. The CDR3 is CASSLDPYYGYTF. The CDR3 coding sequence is TGCGCCAGCAGCTTGGACCCTTACTATGGCTACACCTTC.

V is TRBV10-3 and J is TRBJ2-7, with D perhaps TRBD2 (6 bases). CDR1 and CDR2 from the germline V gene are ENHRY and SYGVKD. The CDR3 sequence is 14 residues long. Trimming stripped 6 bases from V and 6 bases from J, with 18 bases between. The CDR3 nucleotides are TGTGCCATCAGCCCGGGACTCCGGACCCCCGAGCAGTACTTC. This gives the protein CAISPGLRTPEQYF.

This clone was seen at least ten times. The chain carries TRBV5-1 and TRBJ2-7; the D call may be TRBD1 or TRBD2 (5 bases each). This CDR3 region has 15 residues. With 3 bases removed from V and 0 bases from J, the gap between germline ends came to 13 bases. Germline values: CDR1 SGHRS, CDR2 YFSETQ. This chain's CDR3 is CASSYDGAYSYEQYF. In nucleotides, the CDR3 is TGCGCCAGCAGCTATGACGGGGCTTACTCCTACGAGCAGTACTTC.

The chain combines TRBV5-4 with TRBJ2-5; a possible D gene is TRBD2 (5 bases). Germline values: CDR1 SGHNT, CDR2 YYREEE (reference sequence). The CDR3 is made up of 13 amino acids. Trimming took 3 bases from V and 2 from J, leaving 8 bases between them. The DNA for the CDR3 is TGTGCCAGCAGCTCGACGGGGCAAGAGACCCAGTACTTC. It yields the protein CASSSTGQETQYF.

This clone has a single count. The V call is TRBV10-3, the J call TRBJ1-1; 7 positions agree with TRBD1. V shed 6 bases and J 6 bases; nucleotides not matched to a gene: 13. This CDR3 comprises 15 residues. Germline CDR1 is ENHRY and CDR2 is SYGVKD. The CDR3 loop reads CAIRDPDRDGAEAFF. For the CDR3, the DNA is TGTGCCATCAGGGACCCTGACAGGGACGGGGCTGAAGCTTTCTTT.

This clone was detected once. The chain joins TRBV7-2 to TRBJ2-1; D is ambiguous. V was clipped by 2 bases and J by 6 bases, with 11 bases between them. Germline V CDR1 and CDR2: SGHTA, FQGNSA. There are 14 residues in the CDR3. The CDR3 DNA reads TGTGCCAGCAGCTTAATTCCACCTCTCAATGAGCAGTTCTTC. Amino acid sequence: CASSLIPPLNEQFF.

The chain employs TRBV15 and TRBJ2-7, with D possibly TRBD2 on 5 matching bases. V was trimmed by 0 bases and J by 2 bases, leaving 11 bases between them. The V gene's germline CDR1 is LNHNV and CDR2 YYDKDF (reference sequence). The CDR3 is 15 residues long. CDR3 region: CATSRDPDSTYEQYF. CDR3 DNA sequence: TGTGCCACCAGCAGAGATCCGGACTCCACCTACGAGCAGTACTTC. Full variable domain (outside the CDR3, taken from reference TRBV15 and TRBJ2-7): DAMVIQNPRYQVTQFGKPVTLSCSQTLNHNVMYWYQQKSSQAPKLLFHYYDKDFNNEADTPDNFQSRRPNTSFCFLDIRSPGLGDTAMYLCATSRDPDSTYEQYFGPGTRLTVT.

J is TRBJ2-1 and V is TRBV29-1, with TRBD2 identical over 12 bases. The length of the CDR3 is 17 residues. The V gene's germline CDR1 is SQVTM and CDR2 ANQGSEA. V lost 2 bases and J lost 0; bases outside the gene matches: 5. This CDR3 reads CSVERLAGGSSYNEQFF. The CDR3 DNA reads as TGCAGCGTTGAAAGGCTAGCGGGAGGGAGCTCCTACAATGAGCAGTTCTTC.

CDR3 sequence reads: CASSRREGGNTIYF. In nucleotides, the CDR3 is TGTGCCAGCAGTCGTCGGGAAGGGGGAAACACCATATATTTT. The chain uses TRBV6-5 and TRBJ1-3; D gene ambiguous. Between the trimmed V and J ends, which lost 5 bases and 4 bases, there was a span of 12 bases. This CDR3 has 14 residues. The germline gives CDR1 MNHEY, CDR2 SVGAGI.